These T cell receptor beta chains were read from a single sample in a study of control samples from healthy donors and cancer patients. Using immunoSEQ multiplex PCR, the repertoire was profiled, and TCRdb retains in-frame clones only, with some absent. Counted here are 50,000 to 70,000 clones, approximately 95% occurring once; the ten biggest clones make up about 1.1%. Sequencing used blood. The receptors shown here come from a young woman in good health. Each CDR3 is given with its conserved first and last residue. A D gene is named only where the DNA matches it firmly. The listing skips clone size in some rows; elsewhere it reads once, few, many or a size class.

. TRBJ1-1 TRBV6-5 . CASSSGMNTEAFF TGTGCCAGCAGTTCAGGAATGAACACTGAAGCTTTCTTT
TRBD2 TRBJ2-1 TRBV7-2 . CASSFSGGVYNEQFF TGTGCCAGCAGCTTCAGCGGGGGGGTTTACAATGAGCAGTTCTTC
. TRBJ2-2 TRBV28 . CASSLGVPGELFF TGTGCCAGCAGTTTAGGAGTACCCGGGGAGCTGTTTTTT
TRBD1 TRBJ1-5 TRBV27 once CASRIGQVNQPQHF TGTGCCAGCAGGATCGGACAGGTCAATCAGCCCCAGCATTTT
TRBD2 TRBJ2-7 TRBV30 . CACGGGSGTYEQYF TGTGCCTGCGGGGGAGGTAGCGGGACCTACGAGCAGTACTTC
. TRBJ1-1 TRBV7-9 . CASSLDANTEAFF TGTGCCAGCAGCTTAGATGCGAACACTGAAGCTTTCTTT
. TRBJ2-2 TRBV7-2 . CASSSDLGELFF TGTGCCAGCAGCTCAGACCTCGGGGAGCTGTTTTTT
TRBD1 TRBJ1-4 TRBV4-3 . CASNRGTGAKRSEKLFF TGCGCCAGCAACCGAGGGACAGGGGCAAAAAGAAGTGAAAAACTGTTTTTT
. TRBJ1-1 TRBV30 . CAWSASRTDMNTEAFF TGTGCCTGGAGTGCATCCCGGACAGATATGAACACTGAAGCTTTCTTT
TRBD1 TRBJ1-2 TRBV12-3/TRBV12-4 . CASSPDRVDGYTF TGTGCCAGCAGTCCTGACAGGGTGGATGGCTACACCTTC
TRBD2 TRBJ2-7 TRBV5-6 . CASSLVSGGFPYEQYF TGTGCCAGCAGCTTGGTCTCCGGGGGGTTCCCCTACGAGCAGTACTTC
. TRBJ1-1 TRBV3-1/TRBV3-2 . CASSQVRNTEAFF TGTGCCAGCAGCCAAGTCAGGAACACTGAAGCTTTCTTT
. TRBJ1-1 TRBV19 . CASSIKGSGTEAFF TGTGCCAGTAGTATCAAGGGGTCGGGCACTGAAGCTTTCTTT
. TRBJ2-1 TRBV5-1 . CASIPSGGSSYNEQFF TGCGCCAGCATCCCGAGTGGGGGAAGCTCCTACAATGAGCAGTTCTTC
. TRBJ1-1 TRBV27 . CASSLSLARVNTEAFF TGTGCCAGCAGTTTATCGTTAGCCAGGGTGAACACTGAAGCTTTCTTT
. TRBJ2-3 TRBV7-9 . CASSITGDTQYF TGTGCCAGCAGCATAACCGGGGATACGCAGTATTTT
. TRBJ1-3 TRBV5-1 . CASSPGQIDSGNTIYF TGCGCCAGCAGCCCTGGACAGATTGACTCTGGAAACACCATATATTTT
TRBD2 TRBJ2-3 TRBV6-5 . CATDRLAGGPDTQYF TGTGCCACCGATAGACTAGCGGGGGGGCCGGATACGCAGTATTTT
TRBD2 TRBJ2-3 TRBV2 . CASTLAGGRYF TGTGCCAGCACCTTAGCGGGGGGCCGTTATTTT
. TRBJ2-5 TRBV5-1 . CASSLDQETQYF TGCGCCAGCAGCTTGGACCAAGAGACCCAGTACTTC
TRBD2 TRBJ2-7 TRBV7-9 few CASSSAGSNHEQYF TGTGCCAGCAGCTCAGCGGGGAGCAACCACGAGCAGTACTTC
TRBD1 TRBJ1-4 TRBV30 . CAWSWDREEKLFF TGTGCCTGGAGCTGGGACAGAGAAGAAAAACTGTTTTTT
TRBD1 TRBJ1-1 TRBV3-1/TRBV3-2 . CASSHRQGGHPEAFF TGTGCCAGCAGCCATCGACAGGGTGGGCACCCTGAAGCTTTCTTT
TRBD1 TRBJ1-1 TRBV24-1 . CATSAPTGRGAFF TGTGCCACCAGTGCCCCGACAGGGAGAGGAGCTTTCTTT
. TRBJ2-1 TRBV12-3/TRBV12-4 . CASSVDRNEQFF TGTGCCAGCAGTGTGGACCGGAATGAGCAGTTCTTC
. TRBJ1-1 TRBV12-3/TRBV12-4 . CASTNRRGAFF TGTGCCAGCACTAACAGGAGGGGAGCTTTCTTT
TRBD1 TRBJ1-2 TRBV19 . CASSIKGTGGLGGYGYTF TGTGCCAGTAGTATAAAGGGGACAGGGGGCCTCGGGGGCTATGGCTACACCTTC